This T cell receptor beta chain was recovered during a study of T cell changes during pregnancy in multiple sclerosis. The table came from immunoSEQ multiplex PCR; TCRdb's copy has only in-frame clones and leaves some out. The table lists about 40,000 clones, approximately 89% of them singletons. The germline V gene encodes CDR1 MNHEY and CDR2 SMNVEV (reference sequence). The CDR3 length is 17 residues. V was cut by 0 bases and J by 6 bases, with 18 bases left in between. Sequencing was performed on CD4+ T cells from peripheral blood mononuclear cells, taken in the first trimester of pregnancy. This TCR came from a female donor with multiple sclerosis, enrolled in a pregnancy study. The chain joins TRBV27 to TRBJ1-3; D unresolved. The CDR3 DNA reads TGTGCCAGCAGTTTATCGATTCAGCACAGCCAGGCAAACACCATATATTTT. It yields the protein CASSLSIQHSQANTIYF.